This entry is about one T cell receptor (beta chain). What it recognizes is unknown. This may come from a read error, since a much larger clone is one base off. In germline, CDR1 is LNHDA, CDR2 SQIVND (reference sequence). The length of the CDR3 is 16 residues. This entry is derived from a study of early T cells in non-severe SARS-CoV-2 infection. About the research overall: Bulk RNA isolated from unsorted whole blood underwent sequencing; chains were not paired.

In the library, individual cDNA molecules carried attached unique molecular identifiers. TCRdb called the 5' RACE reads again in MiXCR, with one record for every CDR3 protein. The table has under 50,000 distinct CDR3 sequences, roughly 5.5% seen once. Points from the study as a whole: Private and CD4 specificities were missed by VDJdb matching, skewed to anti-spike CD8.

The genes are TRBV19 and TRBJ1-2; 7 bases agree with TRBD1. The sequence was collected from an adult who was a healthcare worker with PCR-confirmed SARS-CoV-2 infection or an uninfected control (not recorded which). Sequenced: whole blood. The CDR3 nucleotides read TGTACCAGTAGCTTCCTACAGGGGTCCTCTAACTATGGCTACACCTTC. Its translation: CTSSFLQGSSNYGYTF.